The sequence of this TCR beta chain was determined in a study of tumor and adjacent non-tumor tissue in lung cancer. Study in general: Histology: about 13 adenocarcinoma, a couple of squamous cell carcinoma, 1 small cell lung cancer. Stage I to III disease affected roughly 10 men and roughly 5 women aged about 31 to 80. General study findings and limits: TCR diversity was significantly greater in tumor than normal lung tissue.

This sample's RNA came from whole unsorted tissue. Distant lung tissue was collected more than 3 cm away from the tumor edge. Notes on this clonotype: What it recognizes is unknown. A read error may produce the germline difference seen at one junction end.

Looked up from germline, CDR1 is ENHRY and CDR2 is SYGVKD. The CDR3 has 15 residues. A modified ARM-PCR protocol with three rounds of nested PCR amplified TCRbeta. TCRdb re-derived calls from the multiplex PCR reads in MiXCR, one entry per CDR3 protein. The sample includes approximately 100,000 distinct CDR3 sequences, 60% to 80% of them seen just once. The sample consisted of distant non-tumor lung tissue. The clonotype was recovered from a man in his sixties with non-small cell lung cancer. The chain combines TRBV10-3 with TRBJ1-4; 7 positions match TRBD1. In nucleotides, the CDR3 is TGTTCCATCAGTGAGAGCAACAGGGGTAATGAAAAACTGTTTTTT. It yields the protein CSISESNRGNEKLFF.